The sequence of this T cell receptor (beta chain) was determined in a study of blood T cells in healthy people across ages. Then a second PCR, running roughly 7 to 11 cycles, was carried out with a sample-barcoded 5' primer and a J-beta primer mix. A single record per CDR3 protein comes from TCRdb applying MiXCR to the 5' RACE reads. Among more than 700,000 distinct CDR3 sequences listed, around 50% were seen once. V was clipped by 2 bases and J by 5 bases, with 15 bases between them. Per the germline V gene, CDR1 is GTSNPN and CDR2 is SVGIG (reference sequence). The CDR3 totals 14 residues. Ten or more counts support this clonotype.

The J gene is TRBJ2-5, the V gene TRBV30, with D possibly being TRBD2 (5 bases). Sample: blood. This TCR derives from an elderly man in good health. The CDR3 nucleotides read TGTGCCTGGAGTCCCGACTATAAAGGCGAGACCCAGTACTTC. Translating gives CAWSPDYKGETQYF.